Listed below are T cell receptor beta chains from one sample, sequenced in a study of T cells after yellow fever vaccination. TCRdb re-derived calls from the 5' RACE reads in MiXCR, one entry per CDR3 protein. The data show a few hundred thousand distinct CDR3 sequences, with around 8.6% seen just once and around 3.4% held by the top ten. Sequencing was performed on CD4+ T cells sorted from PBMCs, taken 5 days after the yellow fever booster vaccination. These receptors were obtained from a man younger than 35 who received the YFV17D yellow fever vaccine. Each CDR3 is given with its conserved first and last residue. Fields, in order: V gene, J gene, CDR3 protein.

v_call: TRBV9; j_call: TRBJ2-3; cdr3_aa: CASSLVVADTQYF
v_call: TRBV29-1; j_call: TRBJ1-2; cdr3_aa: CSVEMPTANGYTF
v_call: TRBV18; j_call: TRBJ2-3; cdr3_aa: CASSPAGKADTQYF
v_call: TRBV5-1; j_call: TRBJ2-5; cdr3_aa: CASSRGQGGSYQETQYF
v_call: TRBV7-2; j_call: TRBJ2-1; cdr3_aa: CASSFHPSYNEQFF
v_call: TRBV14; j_call: TRBJ2-3; cdr3_aa: CASSLVTRAGTQYF
v_call: TRBV29-1; j_call: TRBJ1-4; cdr3_aa: CSVVRGAGEKLFF
v_call: TRBV27; j_call: TRBJ1-5; cdr3_aa: CASSSSPGVSDNQPQHF
v_call: TRBV5-5; j_call: TRBJ2-1; cdr3_aa: CASSLWSGQGVEFF
v_call: TRBV2; j_call: TRBJ2-3; cdr3_aa: CASSEGASGGFGYWDTQYF
v_call: TRBV7-9; j_call: TRBJ1-5; cdr3_aa: CASSLEGPAIQPQHF
v_call: TRBV4-2; j_call: TRBJ2-7; cdr3_aa: CASSPETPSYEQYF
v_call: TRBV28; j_call: TRBJ2-2; cdr3_aa: CASSTSGNTGELFF
v_call: TRBV20-1; j_call: TRBJ1-5; cdr3_aa: CSGTTGPLVSNQPQHF
v_call: TRBV9; j_call: TRBJ2-7; cdr3_aa: CASSTSPGQGYEQYF
v_call: TRBV4-2; j_call: TRBJ2-3; cdr3_aa: CASSHDGGRTDTQYF